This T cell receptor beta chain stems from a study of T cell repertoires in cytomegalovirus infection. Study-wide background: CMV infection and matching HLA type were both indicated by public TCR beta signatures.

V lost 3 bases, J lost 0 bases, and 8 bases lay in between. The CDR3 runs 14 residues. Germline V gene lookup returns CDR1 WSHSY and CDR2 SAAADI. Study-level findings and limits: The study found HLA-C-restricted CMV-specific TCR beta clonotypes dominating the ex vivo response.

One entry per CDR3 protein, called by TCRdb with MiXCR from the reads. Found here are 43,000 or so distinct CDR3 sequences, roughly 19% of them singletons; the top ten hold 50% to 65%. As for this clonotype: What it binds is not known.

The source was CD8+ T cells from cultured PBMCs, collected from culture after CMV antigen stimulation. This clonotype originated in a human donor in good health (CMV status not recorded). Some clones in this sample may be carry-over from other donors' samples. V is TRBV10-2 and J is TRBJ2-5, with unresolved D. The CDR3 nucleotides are TGCGCCAGCAGTGATTCGGGCAACCAAGAGACCCAGTACTTC. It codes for CASSDSGNQETQYF.